One sample yielded the 21 T cell receptor beta chains listed below, sequenced in a study of tumor-infiltrating lymphocytes in primary liver carcinoma. From unsorted bulk tissue weighing about 20-32 mg, DNA and RNA were co-extracted. Researchers generated TCR beta cDNA from about 460 ng of total RNA, relying on a constant-region primer. Generation of the TCR beta libraries relied on three nested multiplex PCR rounds using slightly modified ARM-PCR. Rounds one and two of PCR, each of 9 to 11 cycles, were primed with TRBV1-TRBV30 forward primers and a C-beta reverse primer. TCRdb redid the calling of the multiplex PCR reads with MiXCR, one entry per CDR3 protein. The data contain about 54,000 distinct CDR3 sequences, about 80% of them singletons. Material: liver tumor tissue from sampling region 2. Subset noted: tumor region T2, inferior pole. The receptors originated from a man aged 35 to 55 with primary liver carcinoma and hepatitis B virus infection.

This clonotype was seen repeatedly, ten times or more. This rearrangement joins TRBV6-1 to TRBJ2-7; D perhaps matches TRBD2 (5 bases). Germline V gives CDR1 MNHNS, CDR2 SASEGT. The CDR3 spans 15 residues. Trimming stripped 4 bases from V and 5 bases from J, with 18 bases between. The CDR3 loop reads CASSVMAHRGDEQYF. CDR3 coding DNA: TGTGCCAGCAGTGTAATGGCACACCGGGGTGACGAGCAGTACTTC.

The chain recombines TRBV29-1 with TRBJ2-7; 10 bases match TRBD2. CDR1 and CDR2 (germline): SQVTM, ANQGSEA. The CDR3 is 14 residues long. This CDR3 reads CIASALAGFYEQYF. CDR3 sequence (DNA): TGCATCGCATCGGCACTAGCGGGATTCTACGAGCAGTACTTC.

This clonotype was seen only a few times. The gene calls are TRBV11-2 and TRBJ2-2; D gene uncertain. Germline V gene data show CDR1 as SGHAT and CDR2 as FQNNGV. V lost 3 bases to trimming and J lost 7 bases, with 15 bases between them. The CDR3 sequence is 15 residues long. CDR3 in amino acids: CASSFTYGKSGELFF. The DNA of the CDR3 is TGTGCCAGCAGCTTTACGTACGGAAAGAGCGGGGAGCTGTTTTTT.

For this clonotype: At one of its ends the junction is not consistent with the germline gene, which may arise from a read error. CDR3 protein: CVSMGSVAAPKEIQYF. For the CDR3, the DNA is TGTGTCAGCATGGGATCGGTAGCGGCCCCCAAAGAGATCCAGTACTTC. V and J are TRBV12-3 or TRBV12-4 and TRBJ2-5; TRBD2 is a possible D gene (6 bases). This CDR3 is built from 16 residues.

Points on this clonotype: An end of the junction differs from the germline gene, which may be a read error. This chain links TRBV29-1 with TRBJ2-7; the match to TRBD2 covers 7 bases. This CDR3 spans 18 amino acids. Germline CDR1 is SQVTM and CDR2 is ANQGSEA. CDR3 loop: CSVEGRGRITGVEDEQYF. DNA of the CDR3: TGCAGCGTTGAAGGTCGCGGGAGAATTACCGGCGTGGAGGACGAGCAATACTTC.

V usage is TRBV6-5 and J usage is TRBJ2-5; the D gene is possibly TRBD1 (5 bases). The CDR3 sequence is 13 residues long. Between the trimmed V and J ends, which lost 7 bases and 2 bases, there was a span of 11 bases. The germline CDR1 and CDR2 sequences are MNHEY and SVGAGI. The DNA of the CDR3 is TGTGCCAGCAATCAGGGCAGTCAAGAGACCCAGTACTTC. As protein: CASNQGSQETQYF.

This clonotype is termed medium-sized. The J gene is TRBJ2-3, the V gene TRBV29-1; a weak D match, TRBD2 (5 bases). Germline assignment: CDR1 SQVTM and CDR2 ANQGSEA. The CDR3 totals 15 residues. V lost 4 bases and J lost 3, with 17 bases in between. The CDR3 loop reads CSVGSGLLGTDTQYF. CDR3 bases: TGCAGCGTTGGAAGCGGTCTGCTAGGAACAGATACGCAGTATTTT.

Note on this clonotype: This sequence may be a read error, since a much larger clone differs from it by one base. The chain carries TRBV7-9 and TRBJ2-7; a weak D match, TRBD2 (6 bases). The CDR3 extends over 15 amino acids. Germline V gene sequence: CDR1 SEHNR, CDR2 FQNEAQ (reference sequence). The CDR3 DNA sequence: TGTGCCAGCAGTAGAGCAGCGGGTGGGACCTACGAGCGGTACTTC. Protein sequence: CASSRAAGGTYERYF.

A note on this clonotype: It is likely a read error, because the conserved phenylalanine at the end of the CDR3 is missing. The DNA is left out, because the CDR3 cannot be placed on it with certainty; the CDR3 is given as TCRdb lists it. The chain carries TRBV11-2 and TRBJ2-1; TRBD1, the table's D call, was not compared with the DNA. From its first to its last residue, the CDR3 has 16 amino acids. CDR1 is SGHAT, CDR2 FQNNGV, per germline. CDR3 amino acids: CASSSPGGGPYNEQVV.

To note about this clonotype: A read error may produce the germline difference seen at one junction end. The gene calls are TRBV10-3 and TRBJ2-1; TRBD1 matches at 9 bases. CDR1 and CDR2 (germline): ENHRY, SYGVKD. The CDR3 contains 15 residues. CDR3 nucleotides: TGTACCATAAGTGACACAGGGGGCGCGTACAATGAGCAGTTCTTC. Protein sequence: CTISDTGGAYNEQFF.

Regarding this clonotype: A much larger clone differs from this one at a single base, so this may be a read error. The rearrangement joins TRBV5-1 to TRBJ2-7; D possibly corresponds to TRBD2 (5 bases). CDR1 is SGHRS and CDR2 is YFSETQ in the germline V gene. This CDR3 has 16 amino acids. The CDR3 is CARSFLEGGLGYEQYF. CDR3 nucleotides: TGCGCCAGGAGCTTCCTTGAGGGCGGCTTAGGGTACGAGCAGTACTTC.

Worth noting for this clonotype: At one end the junction does not follow the germline gene, possibly because of a read error. The genes are TRBV6-6 and TRBJ1-5, with D uncertain. Germline-derived CDR1 and CDR2 are MNHNY and SVGAGI (reference sequence). The CDR3 is made up of 16 amino acids. The CDR3 nucleotides read TGTGCCAGCTGTTACCGAATAGAGTATAGCAATCAGCCCCTGCATTTT. Translation: CASCYRIEYSNQPLHF.

This rearrangement joins TRBV7-9 to TRBJ1-2; D is unresolved. Germline V gene lookup returns CDR1 SEHNR and CDR2 FQNEAQ (reference sequence). The V end lost 4 bases, the J end lost 8 bases, and 11 bases lay between the germline ends. CDR3 length: 12 residues. The CDR3 DNA reads as TGTGCCAGCAGCTGCGCGGGAGACGGCTACACCTTC. This codes for CASSCAGDGYTF.

In the case of this clonotype: The missing conserved phenylalanine or tryptophan at the end of this CDR3 makes a read error likely. The V gene is TRBV10-3, the J gene TRBJ1-1, with 8 nucleotides matching TRBD1. Germline V lookup: CDR1 ENHRY, CDR2 SYGVKD. The CDR3 consists of 15 residues. The CDR3 is CAIGPGGDRNTEAFY. The DNA for the CDR3 is TGCGCCATCGGTCCAGGGGGCGATCGGAACACTGAAGCTTTCTAT.

The V call is TRBV6-2 or TRBV6-3, the J call TRBJ2-3; TRBD2 might be the D (5 bases). Germline V gene sequence: CDR1 MNHEY, CDR2 SVGEGT. The CDR3 covers 15 residues. Trimming removed 10 bases from V and 0 bases from J, with 17 bases in between. The CDR3 DNA reads TGTGCCAACGGGAAACAGCAACCTAGCACAGATACGCAGTATTTT. Its protein product is CANGKQQPSTDTQYF.

As for this clonotype: This likely comes from a read error, as the CDR3 has no conserved phenylalanine or tryptophan at its end. The chain links TRBV29-1 to TRBJ2-2, with a possible D match to TRBD2 (6 bases). Looked up from germline, CDR1 is SQVTM and CDR2 is ANQGSEA. The CDR3 length is 14 residues. CDR3 protein: CSVLRGSGTGELFL. CDR3 coding DNA: TGTAGCGTTCTTCGGGGGAGTGGCACCGGGGAGCTGTTTCTT.

About this clonotype: An end of the junction does not agree with germline; a read error may underlie this. This sequence joins TRBV6-7 and TRBJ2-5; D is undetermined. TRBV6-7 is known as an ORF, though its function is uncertain. The CDR3 length is 15 residues. The CDR3 sequence is CASGYSLGIQETQYF. The DNA of the CDR3 is TGTGCCAGCGGTTACTCGTTGGGAATTCAAGAGACCCAGTACTTC.

Concerning this clonotype itself: Here the CDR3 omits its conserved ending phenylalanine or tryptophan, so a read error is the likely source. No DNA is shown, since the ends of the CDR3 on it are uncertain; the CDR3 is the one TCRdb lists. V is TRBV10-1 and J is TRBJ2-2; the table gives TRBD2 as D, unverified against the DNA. The germline gives CDR1 WNHNN, CDR2 SYGVQD (reference sequence). Inclusive of both ends, the CDR3 amounts to 15 amino acids. The CDR3 is CASSEGGTNTGELFI.

This chain connects TRBV12-3 or TRBV12-4 to TRBJ2-7; D is unclear. The ends were cut back, 4 bases at V and 9 bases at J, with 13 bases in the middle. The CDR3 spans 12 residues. The CDR3 nucleotides read TGTGCCAGCAGTTCTAACATGGAAGTGCAGTACTTC. This gives the protein CASSSNMEVQYF.

The chain employs TRBV11-2 and TRBJ2-2, with 14 positions matching TRBD2. With V trimmed by 4 bases and J by 7 bases, 14 bases remained unmatched. Per germline, CDR1 SGHAT and CDR2 FQNNGV. CDR3 size: 19 residues. CDR3: CASSSTTSGRADLHGELFF. The CDR3 DNA reads as TGTGCCAGCAGCTCGACGACTAGCGGGAGGGCCGACTTACACGGGGAGCTGTTTTTT.

V usage is TRBV5-5 and J usage is TRBJ2-2; D gene uncertain. The ends were cut back, 2 bases at V and 9 bases at J, with 11 bases in the middle. Looked up from germline, CDR1 is SGHKS and CDR2 is YYEKEE (reference sequence). This CDR3 has 13 residues. This CDR3 reads CASSFVPGWELFF. The CDR3 coding sequence is TGTGCCAGCAGCTTCGTCCCGGGCTGGGAGCTGTTTTTT.